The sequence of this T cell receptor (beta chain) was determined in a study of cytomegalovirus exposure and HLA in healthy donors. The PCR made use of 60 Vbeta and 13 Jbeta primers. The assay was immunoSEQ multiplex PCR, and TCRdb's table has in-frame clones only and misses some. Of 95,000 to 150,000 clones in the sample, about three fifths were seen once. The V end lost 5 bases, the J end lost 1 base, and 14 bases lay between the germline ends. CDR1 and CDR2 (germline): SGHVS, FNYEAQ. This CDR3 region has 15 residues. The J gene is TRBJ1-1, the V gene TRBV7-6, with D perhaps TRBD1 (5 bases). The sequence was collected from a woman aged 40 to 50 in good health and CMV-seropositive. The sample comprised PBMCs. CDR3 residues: CASSRRPGGNTEAFF. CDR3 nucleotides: TGTGCCAGCAGCCGCCGTCCGGGGGGGAACACTGAAGCTTTCTTT.